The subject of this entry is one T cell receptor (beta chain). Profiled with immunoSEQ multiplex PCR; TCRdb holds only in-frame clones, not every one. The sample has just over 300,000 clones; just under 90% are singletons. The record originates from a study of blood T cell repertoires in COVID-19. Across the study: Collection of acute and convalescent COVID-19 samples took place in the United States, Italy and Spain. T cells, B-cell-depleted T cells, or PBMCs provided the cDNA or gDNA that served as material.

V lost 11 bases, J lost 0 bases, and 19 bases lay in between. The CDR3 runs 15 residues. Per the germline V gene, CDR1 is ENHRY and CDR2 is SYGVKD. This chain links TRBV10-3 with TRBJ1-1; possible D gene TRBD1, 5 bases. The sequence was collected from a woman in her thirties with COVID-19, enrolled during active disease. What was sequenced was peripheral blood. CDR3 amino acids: CAGRGQEEVNTEAFF. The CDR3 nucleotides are TGTGCCGGGCGGGGCCAGGAGGAGGTGAACACTGAAGCTTTCTTT.